Listed here are 20 T cell receptor beta chains from one sample, sequenced in a study of cytomegalovirus exposure and HLA in healthy donors. The data were produced by immunoSEQ multiplex PCR, yet TCRdb's version contains in-frame clones alone and is incomplete. The table shows roughly 130,000 clones, with roughly 86% occurring only once. Sequenced sample: PBMCs. These TCRs come from a man younger than 40 in good health and CMV-seronegative.

This chain uses TRBV2 with TRBJ1-5; TRBD1 matches 8 bases. The V gene end was trimmed by 6 bases and the J gene end by 2 bases; junction bases not matched to a gene: 6. Germline loops: CDR1 SNHLY, CDR2 FYNNEI. The CDR3 contains 15 residues. The CDR3 nucleotides are TGTGCCAGCAGATCTCAGGACAGGGGCAATCAGCCCCAGCATTTT. It specifies CASRSQDRGNQPQHF.

Note on this clone: Other DNA sequences from this sample encode an identical CDR3 as well. The chain is built from TRBV7-9 and TRBJ2-7; 11 positions match TRBD2. This CDR3 spans 15 amino acids. V shed 3 bases and J 1 base; nucleotides not matched to a gene: 2. CDR1 and CDR2 (germline): SEHNR, FQNEAQ (reference sequence). The CDR3 protein is CASSLGTSGSYEQYF. CDR3 nucleotides: TGTGCCAGCAGCTTGGGGACTAGCGGTTCCTACGAGCAGTACTTC.

In this sample, this clone turned up a few times. The chain uses TRBV2 and TRBJ1-2; D gene unclear. Germline CDR1 is SNHLY and CDR2 is FYNNEI. This CDR3 spans 12 amino acids. V shed 1 base and J shed 6 bases, with 6 bases lying between them. CDR3 sequence reads: CASSEDSHGYTF. CDR3 coding DNA: TGTGCCAGCAGTGAAGACAGCCATGGCTACACCTTC.

This rearrangement joins TRBV7-9 to TRBJ2-1, with D maybe TRBD1 (5 bases). Per the germline V gene, CDR1 is SEHNR and CDR2 is FQNEAQ (reference sequence). This CDR3 spans 15 amino acids. The V gene lost 4 bases and the J gene lost 3 bases, with 13 bases spanning the gap. The CDR3 protein is CASSSQVKRYNEQFF. CDR3 bases: TGTGCCAGCAGCTCACAGGTCAAACGCTACAATGAGCAGTTCTTC. Supplemented by reference TRBV7-9 and TRBJ2-1, the full variable domain reads DTGVSQNPRHKITKRGQNVTFRCDPISEHNRLYWYRQTLGQGPEFLTYFQNEAQLEKSRLLSDRFSAERPKGSFSTLEIQRTEQGDSAMYLCASSSQVKRYNEQFFGPGTRLTVL.

The chain is built from TRBV18 and TRBJ1-2; 7 nucleotides line up with TRBD1. The CDR3 length is 13 residues. CDR1 is KGHSH, CDR2 LQKENI, per germline. Trimming removed 2 bases from V and 7 bases from J; junction bases left unmatched: 4. This CDR3 reads CASSPMGQTGYTF. The CDR3 DNA reads TGTGCCAGCTCACCAATGGGACAGACTGGCTACACCTTC.

The rearrangement links TRBV12-5 to TRBJ2-5; a weak D match, TRBD2 (5 bases). The V end was cut by 3 bases, the J end by 2 bases, with 7 bases between. The length of the CDR3 is 13 residues. In germline, CDR1 is LGHNT, CDR2 FRNRAP. Here the CDR3 DNA reads TGTGCTAGTGGTTTATCGGGGCAAGAGACCCAGTACTTC. Translated: CASGLSGQETQYF.

V usage is TRBV7-2 and J usage is TRBJ2-1; D might be TRBD2 (5 bases). V was trimmed by 6 bases and J by 8 bases, leaving 14 bases between them. Germline CDR1 SGHTA, CDR2 FQGNSA. CDR3 length: 13 residues. The CDR3 protein is CASRSSFYDEQFF. The CDR3 region has the DNA TGTGCCAGCAGGTCTAGCTTTTACGATGAGCAGTTCTTC.

The chain couples TRBV25-1 to TRBJ2-2; D is possibly TRBD2 (6 bases). Per germline, CDR1 MGHDK and CDR2 SYGVNS. Trimming left V 2 bases short and J 6 bases short, with 10 bases between. This CDR3 region has 14 residues. This chain's CDR3 is CASSEGGSSGELFF. CDR3 in DNA: TGTGCCAGCAGTGAAGGAGGGTCCTCCGGGGAGCTGTTTTTT.

V usage is TRBV7-2 and J usage is TRBJ2-7, with 10 nucleotides matching TRBD1. The V gene end was trimmed by 7 bases and the J gene end by 2 bases; junction bases not matched to a gene: 8. The germline V gene has CDR1 SGHTA and CDR2 FQGNSA. This CDR3 region has 15 residues. CDR3 sequence reads: CASTVDRGITYEQYF. The CDR3 bases are TGTGCCAGCACAGTGGACAGGGGGATCACCTACGAGCAGTACTTC.

The CDR3 loop is CASSQDMGLAFQFF. The CDR3 DNA reads as TGTGCCAGCAGCCAAGATATGGGACTAGCGTTTCAGTTCTTC. V and J are TRBV14 and TRBJ2-1; TRBD2 agrees at 10 bases. The CDR3 sequence is 14 residues long. From germline, CDR1 is SGHDN and CDR2 FVKESK. V lost 0 bases to trimming and J lost 13 bases; unmatched junction nucleotides: 6.

The chain links TRBV10-3 to TRBJ2-5, with 8 bases matching TRBD2. Per the germline V gene, CDR1 is ENHRY and CDR2 is SYGVKD. V lost 4 bases, J lost 2 bases, and 9 bases stayed unmatched. This CDR3 region has 16 residues. The CDR3 loop is CAISAGLTGGQETQYF. The CDR3 region has the DNA TGTGCCATCAGTGCGGGTTTAACGGGAGGGCAAGAGACCCAGTACTTC.

The chain carries TRBV7-9 and TRBJ1-2; D is uncertain. Germline V gene data show CDR1 as SEHNR and CDR2 as FQNEAQ (reference sequence). Trimming left V 1 base short and J 4 bases short, with 13 bases between. The CDR3 is 15 residues long. The DNA of the CDR3 is TGTGCCAGCAGCTTAGGAGCAGGTGTAGGCTATGGCTACACCTTC. It translates to CASSLGAGVGYGYTF.

The chain is built from TRBV7-2 and TRBJ2-7; 11 positions match TRBD1. Germline lookup yields CDR1 SGHTA and CDR2 FQGNSA. Trimming at V came to 4 bases and at J to 7 bases, leaving 6 bases not matched to a gene. CDR3 size: 14 residues. The CDR3 loop is CASSYGQGAEEQYF. CDR3 DNA sequence: TGTGCCAGCAGCTACGGACAGGGGGCGGAAGAGCAGTACTTC.

The chain links TRBV6-1 to TRBJ2-7; 8 bases align to TRBD1. The CDR3 has 15 residues. Germline CDR1 is MNHNS and CDR2 is SASEGT. J gave up 4 bases and V 6 bases, and 11 bases lay outside the gene matches. In nucleotides, the CDR3 is TGTGCCAGCAGGAACTGGGACAGGTTGCAATACGAGCAGTACTTC. Translating gives CASRNWDRLQYEQYF.

There are a few counts of this clone. The chain is built from TRBV7-2 and TRBJ2-7, with 7 nucleotides matching TRBD1. After removal of 5 bases from V and 6 bases from J, the junction contained 13 bases not matched to a gene. CDR3 length: 15 residues. Germline V gene lookup returns CDR1 SGHTA and CDR2 FQGNSA. The CDR3, as DNA: TGTGCCAGCAGCAAAACGTCTCACAGGGGAAGCGAGCAGTACTTC. Translating it yields CASSKTSHRGSEQYF.

The chain couples TRBV11-2 to TRBJ1-5; no clear D gene. CDR3 length: 12 residues. V lost 6 bases and J 6 bases, leaving 9 bases between the germline ends. Germline CDR1 and CDR2: SGHAT and FQNNGV. This CDR3 reads CASSLEGQPQHF. Here the CDR3 DNA reads TGTGCCAGCAGTTTGGAGGGTCAGCCCCAGCATTTT. Full variable domain (rest looked up from reference TRBV11-2 and TRBJ1-5): EAGVAQSPRYKIIEKRQSVAFWCNPISGHATLYWYQQILGQGPKLLIQFQNNGVVDDSQLPKDRFSAERLKGVDSTLKIQPAKLEDSAVYLCASSLEGQPQHFGDGTRLSIL.

The chain employs TRBV7-9 and TRBJ1-3; D is undetermined. V was shortened by 5 bases and J by 5 bases, with 7 bases between the two germline ends. From germline, CDR1 is SEHNR and CDR2 FQNEAQ (reference sequence). The CDR3 totals 12 residues. The CDR3 region has the DNA TGTGCCAGCAGCGTTGAGCGAAACACCATATATTTT. It translates to CASSVERNTIYF.

V usage is TRBV7-3 and J usage is TRBJ2-5; D is uncertain. CDR1 and CDR2 (germline): SGHTA, FQGTGA. V was trimmed by 0 bases and J by 2 bases, leaving 7 bases between them. The length of the CDR3 is 14 residues. The CDR3 region has the DNA TGTGCCAGCAGCTTAACGAGGAATCAAGAGACCCAGTACTTC. As protein: CASSLTRNQETQYF.

This chain joins TRBV5-1 and TRBJ2-1; TRBD1 matches at 7 bases. Germline V CDR1 and CDR2: SGHRS, YFSETQ. The CDR3 is made up of 14 amino acids. Trimming took 4 bases from V and 2 from J; bases not matched to a gene: 3. The CDR3 is CASSAGTAYNEQFF. Here the CDR3 DNA reads TGCGCCAGCAGCGCCGGGACAGCCTACAATGAGCAGTTCTTC.

The chain links TRBV4-2 to TRBJ2-7; D is possibly TRBD1 (5 bases). Germline V gives CDR1 LGHNA, CDR2 YNFKEQ. CDR3 length equals 13 residues. Trimming left V 1 base short and J 5 bases short, with 9 bases between. The DNA of the CDR3 is TGTGCCAGCAGCCAAGGATTAGGGGACGAGCAGTACTTC. This codes for CASSQGLGDEQYF.